A selection of T cell receptor beta chains follows, all from one sample in a study of cytomegalovirus exposure and HLA in healthy donors. Data came from immunoSEQ multiplex PCR; TCRdb stores just in-frame clones and leaves some out. The sample records roughly 100,000 clones, roughly 15% being singletons. The sequenced sample consisted of PBMCs. The receptors here all came from a female donor in good health and CMV-seronegative. CDR3s include the opening cysteine and the closing phenylalanine or tryptophan. Fields, in order: clone size, D gene, J gene, V gene, CDR3 protein, CDR3 DNA. A D gene is named only where the DNA matches it firmly. Expanded clones are given a class, and other clones once, few, many or no size at all.

>.|TRBD1|TRBJ2-3|TRBV7-6
CASTWTGRTDTQYF
TGTGCCAGCACGTGGACAGGGCGCACAGATACGCAGTATTTT
>few|.|TRBJ2-5|TRBV28
CASSLYGVQETQYF
TGTGCCAGCAGTTTATACGGGGTTCAAGAGACCCAGTACTTC
>.|TRBD2|TRBJ2-3|TRBV7-2
CASSLRSSGGSGVTQYF
TGTGCCAGCAGCTTACGGAGTAGCGGGGGGTCGGGAGTTACGCAGTATTTT
>.|TRBD1|TRBJ2-7|TRBV5-4
CASSMTGTGRYEQYF
TGTGCCAGCAGCATGACCGGGACAGGGAGGTACGAGCAGTACTTC
>few|.|TRBJ2-5|TRBV19
CASSIGQGRTQYF
TGTGCCAGTAGTATAGGACAAGGGAGGACCCAGTACTTC
>.|.|TRBJ1-1|TRBV7-9
CASSLGTGRTEAFF
TGTGCCAGCAGCTTAGGTACAGGAAGAACTGAAGCTTTCTTT
>.|.|TRBJ2-5|TRBV9
CASSVGKTDQETQYF
TGTGCCAGCAGCGTAGGGAAGACTGATCAAGAGACCCAGTACTTC
>.|TRBD2|TRBJ2-1|TRBV10-1
CASEFGGTSGNYEQFF
TGCGCCAGCGAATTTGGCGGGACTAGCGGGAACTATGAGCAGTTCTTC
>.|TRBD1|TRBJ2-7|TRBV7-8
CASSTRQGSSYEQYF
TGTGCCAGCAGCACCCGACAGGGGAGCTCCTACGAGCAGTACTTC
>.|TRBD1|TRBJ2-7|TRBV29-1
CSVGSRDSLYEQYF
TGCAGCGTCGGGTCTAGGGACAGTCTCTACGAGCAGTACTTC
>.|TRBD2|TRBJ2-3|TRBV27
CASNPGLGVSTDTQYF
TGTGCCAGCAACCCGGGACTAGGGGTAAGCACAGATACGCAGTATTTT
>few|.|TRBJ2-5|TRBV27
CASSRQNQETQYF
TGTGCCAGCAGTCGACAGAATCAAGAGACCCAGTACTTC
>.|.|TRBJ1-4|TRBV11-2
CASSFDIVNEKLFF
TGTGCCAGCAGTTTCGACATCGTTAATGAAAAACTGTTTTTT
>few|.|TRBJ1-6|TRBV5-8
CASSAGLLSSYNSPLHF
TGTGCCAGCAGCGCGGGACTTCTGAGCTCCTATAATTCACCCCTCCACTTT
>few|TRBD2|TRBJ2-3|TRBV4-2
CASGSGGVATQYF
TGTGCCAGCGGTAGCGGGGGGGTCGCTACGCAGTATTTT
>.|TRBD1|TRBJ2-1|TRBV9
CASSPRQGVSNEQFF
TGTGCCAGCAGCCCAAGACAGGGGGTAAGCAATGAGCAGTTCTTC
>.|.|TRBJ1-2|TRBV6-5
CASSRGMGYGYTF
TGTGCCAGCAGTCGGGGTATGGGCTATGGCTACACCTTC
>.|.|TRBJ2-5|TRBV5-8
CASSPSGETQYF
TGTGCCAGCAGCCCCTCGGGGGAGACCCAGTACTTC
>few|TRBD1|TRBJ1-4|TRBV10-1
CATRRDSRPTNEKLFF
TGCGCCACCCGGAGGGACAGCAGACCAACTAATGAAAAACTGTTTTTT
>many|.|TRBJ1-5|TRBV6-5
CASSTFSGRQPQHF
TGTGCCAGCAGCACCTTTTCGGGGAGGCAGCCCCAGCATTTT
>few|.|TRBJ1-4|TRBV2
CASSEQGTTNEKLFF
TGTGCCAGCAGTGAGCAGGGGACAACTAATGAAAAACTGTTTTTT
>medium-sized|.|TRBJ1-2|TRBV10-2
CASSERRPPLNYGYTF
TGCGCCAGCAGTGAAAGAAGACCTCCACTAAACTATGGCTACACCTTC
>.|.|TRBJ1-1|TRBV7-2
CASRQTTGNTEAFF
TGTGCCAGCAGACAGACGACAGGGAACACTGAAGCTTTCTTT